This T cell receptor beta chain was captured in a study of blood T cell repertoires in COVID-19. As for the study in general: Samples came from the United States, Italy and Spain, spanning acute and convalescent COVID-19. Sources were T cells, B-cell-depleted T cells, or PBMCs; the material itself was cDNA or gDNA.

This CDR3 has 17 amino acids. V was pared by 3 bases and J by 0 bases, with 10 bases of the junction left unmatched. Germline CDR1 reads KGHSH; CDR2 reads LQKENI. The data were produced by immunoSEQ multiplex PCR, yet TCRdb's version contains in-frame clones alone and is incomplete. The sample lists roughly 250,000 clones; 86% were seen once. This clonotype was obtained from a man aged 40-49 years who had recovered from COVID-19. Source material: peripheral blood. The rearrangement links TRBV18 to TRBJ2-7, with TRBD2 matching over 8 bases. The CDR3: CASSPLPPGGGSYEQYF. The CDR3 DNA reads TGTGCCAGCTCACCGCTCCCCCCGGGGGGGGGCTCCTACGAGCAGTACTTC.